The rows below give T cell receptor beta chains drawn from one sample of a study of tumor and adjacent non-tumor tissue in lung cancer. Each CDR3 protein gets one entry after TCRdb re-called the multiplex PCR reads with MiXCR. The data show 50,000 or so distinct CDR3 sequences, with about 79% seen just once and 23% held by the top ten. Material: distant non-tumor lung tissue. The receptors were sampled from a woman in her sixties with non-small cell lung cancer. Both conserved end residues are part of each CDR3. A D gene is named only where the DNA matches it firmly.

V	J	D	DNA	CDR3
TRBV4-1	TRBJ2-2	-	TGCGCCAGCAGCCGGTACACCTCTAGCGCGAGTGGTACCGTGGAGCTGTTTTTT	CASSRYTSSASGTVELFF
TRBV5-1	TRBJ2-6	-	TGCGCCAGCAGCGTGAGGACGTCTGGGGCCAACGTCTTGACTTTC	CASSVRTSGANVLTF
TRBV11-2	TRBJ1-2	-	TGTGCCAGGAGCTTAGTCTACGGGGGAACTTATGGCTACACCTTC	CARSLVYGGTYGYTF
TRBV4-2	TRBJ2-7	-	TGTGCCAGCTGCCGACTTTTATCTTCCAGCTACGAGCAGTACTTC	CASCRLLSSSYEQYF
TRBV11-2	TRBJ2-5	-	TGTGCCAGCAGCTTAGAGATGGAGCAGACCCGGTACTTC	CASSLEMEQTRYF
TRBV11-3	TRBJ2-3	TRBD1	TGTACCTGCAGCTTAGGTTTAACAGGGGGCCGCATCACAGATACGCAGTATTTT	CTCSLGLTGGRITDTQYF
TRBV12-3/TRBV12-4	TRBJ1-1	-	TGTGCCAGCACGTACGACAGTTCGGGTTGCACTGAAGCTTTCTTT	CASTYDSSGCTEAFF
TRBV6-5	TRBJ2-1	-	TGTGCCAGCAGTTACAAGGCTAGTAGGGGTTACAATGAGCAGTTCTTC	CASSYKASRGYNEQFF
TRBV29-1	TRBJ2-5	TRBD2	TGCAGCGTGGGGACTAGCGGAGAGACCTACTACTTC	CSVGTSGETYYF
TRBV6-5	TRBJ2-5	-	TGTATCAGCAGTGCCCATGGAGAGGAAGAGACCCAGTACTTC	CISSAHGEEETQYF
TRBV6-6	TRBJ1-6	-	TGTGCCAGCAGTTTCGATGAAGAGAGCTCCTATAGTTCATCCCTCCACTTT	CASSFDEESSYSSSLHF
TRBV28	TRBJ1-1	-	TGTGCCAGCAGTTTACTGGGGGCCAGGACTGAAGCCTTCTTT	CASSLLGARTEAFF
TRBV10-3	TRBJ2-7	-	TGTGTCATCAGTAAGCGAGGCCGGGACGGCGAGCAGTACTTC	CVISKRGRDGEQYF
TRBV6-1	TRBJ2-3	-	TGTGCCGGAAGTGGACAGTCAGTGGCTGATACGCGGTATTTT	CAGSGQSVADTRYF